A selection of T cell receptor beta chains follows, all from one sample in a study of blood T cell repertoires in COVID-19. The assay was immunoSEQ multiplex PCR, and TCRdb's table has in-frame clones only and misses some. The sample carries 130,000 to 150,000 clones, about four fifths recorded once. Sequencing used PBMCs or T cells enriched from blood (not recorded which). The receptor set was obtained from a woman between 50 and 59 years old who had been exposed to COVID-19. Both conserved end residues are part of each CDR3. The D gene is left open where the match is weak. Only part of the rows carry a size: once, few, many, or a class if the clone is expanded.

TRBV7-2	.	TRBJ2-7	few	CASSLIGAYEQYF	TGTGCCAGCAGCCTCATCGGTGCCTACGAGCAGTACTTC
TRBV7-2	.	TRBJ1-4	.	CASSPDGGWEKLFF	TGTGCCAGCAGCCCTGACGGGGGTTGGGAAAAACTGTTTTTT
TRBV21-1	.	TRBJ1-5	.	CASSKWGGHQPQHF	TGTGCCAGCAGCAAATGGGGGGGGCATCAGCCCCAGCATTTT
TRBV24-1	.	TRBJ1-1	.	CATSLSSDTEAFF	TGTGCCACCAGTCTTTCCAGTGATACTGAAGCTTTCTTT
TRBV18	.	TRBJ2-7	.	CASSPRQLAYEQYF	TGTGCCAGCTCACCCCGACAGCTAGCCTACGAGCAGTACTTC
TRBV6-1	TRBD1	TRBJ2-4	.	CASSMDRGAKNIQYF	TGTGCCAGCAGTATGGACAGGGGTGCCAAAAACATTCAGTACTTC
TRBV29-1	TRBD2	TRBJ2-3	.	CSVSSGKADTQYF	TGCAGCGTATCTAGCGGGAAAGCAGATACGCAGTATTTT
TRBV4-2	.	TRBJ1-1	.	CASSQEGGTEAFF	TGTGCCAGCAGCCAAGAGGGAGGCACTGAAGCTTTCTTT
TRBV9	TRBD2	TRBJ2-7	.	CASSPGGSYEQYF	TGTGCCAGCAGCCCGGGGGGCTCCTACGAGCAGTACTTC
TRBV7-2	.	TRBJ1-6	once	CASSLGGGAGSPLHF	TGTGCCAGCAGCTTAGGTGGGGGGGCAGGTTCACCCCTCCACTTT
TRBV13	.	TRBJ2-7	.	CASSSAGYGEQYF	TGTGCCAGCAGCTCCGCGGGTTACGGCGAGCAGTACTTC
TRBV7-8	TRBD1	TRBJ2-7	.	CASSLGWGLGQGNSHEQYF	TGTGCCAGCAGCTTAGGTTGGGGTCTAGGACAGGGCAATAGTCACGAGCAGTACTTC
TRBV27	TRBD2	TRBJ2-1	.	CASSRRLAGLLNNEQFF	TGTGCCAGCAGCCGCAGACTAGCGGGACTGCTGAACAATGAGCAGTTCTTC
TRBV7-2	.	TRBJ2-7	.	CASSGGSGPPGEQYF	TGTGCCAGCAGCGGGGGGAGCGGCCCTCCCGGCGAGCAGTACTTC
TRBV1	.	TRBJ1-5	once	CTFNRGGECNQPQHF	TGCACCTTCAACCGGGGGGGGGAGTGCAATCAGCCCCAGCATTTT
TRBV10-3	TRBD1	TRBJ1-1	few	CAIGQGDTEAFF	TGTGCCATCGGACAGGGGGACACTGAAGCTTTCTTT
TRBV10-3	.	TRBJ2-1	.	CAISESRDSYNEQFF	TGTGCCATCAGTGAGTCTCGGGACTCCTACAATGAGCAGTTCTTC
TRBV7-9	TRBD2	TRBJ2-1	.	CASSGRRTSGRGGYNEQFF	TGTGCCAGCAGCGGACGTAGGACTAGCGGGAGGGGAGGGTACAATGAGCAGTTCTTC
TRBV6-1	.	TRBJ1-6	.	CASSDGTLNNSPLHF	TGTGCCAGCAGTGATGGGACACTTAATAATTCACCCCTCCACTTT
TRBV19	.	TRBJ2-1	.	CASSIRGTYNEQFF	TGTGCCAGTAGTATCAGGGGAACCTACAATGAGCAGTTCTTC
TRBV19	.	TRBJ2-7	.	CASSRQASYEQYF	TGTGCCAGTTCGAGACAGGCGTCCTACGAGCAGTACTTC
TRBV30	.	TRBJ1-6	.	CAWSGRVESPLHF	TGTGCCTGGAGTGGGAGGGTGGAATCACCCCTCCACTTT
TRBV27	TRBD1	TRBJ1-6	.	CASSLYRGESPLHF	TGTGCCAGCAGTTTGTACAGGGGGGAGTCACCCCTCCACTTT
TRBV4-1	TRBD2	TRBJ2-3	.	CASSHLARLAGVGLTDTQYF	TGCGCCAGCAGCCACTTAGCGCGACTAGCGGGGGTAGGCTTGACAGATACGCAGTATTTT
TRBV19	TRBD2	TRBJ2-5	.	CASSILAGEETQYF	TGTGCCAGTAGTATTCTAGCGGGGGAAGAGACCCAGTACTTC
TRBV18	TRBD1	TRBJ2-5	.	CASRTGGETQYF	TGTGCCAGCCGGACAGGGGGGGAGACCCAGTACTTC
TRBV20-1	TRBD1	TRBJ2-5	.	CSVGTGQTQYF	TGCAGCGTTGGGACAGGGCAGACCCAGTACTTC
TRBV5-4	.	TRBJ2-5	.	CASSFQGTQETQYF	TGTGCCAGCAGCTTTCAGGGAACCCAAGAGACCCAGTACTTC
TRBV12-3/TRBV12-4	.	TRBJ2-1	.	CASSLLGNEQFF	TGTGCCAGCAGTTTACTAGGAAACGAGCAGTTCTTC
TRBV20-1	TRBD2	TRBJ2-5	.	CSASREGSQETQYF	TGCAGTGCTAGTCGGGAGGGATCCCAAGAGACCCAGTACTTC
TRBV6-2/TRBV6-3	TRBD2	TRBJ2-7	.	CASSPGTSGRRPYEQYF	TGTGCCAGCAGTCCCGGGACTAGCGGGAGGCGCCCCTACGAGCAGTACTTC
TRBV7-2	TRBD1	TRBJ2-7	.	CASSFRDRAGEQYF	TGTGCCAGCAGCTTCCGGGACAGGGCGGGGGAGCAGTACTTC
TRBV5-1	TRBD1	TRBJ1-1	.	CASSWGQGDTEAFF	TGCGCCAGCAGCTGGGGACAGGGGGACACTGAAGCTTTCTTT
TRBV3-1/TRBV3-2	.	TRBJ2-2	.	CASSQQGPGELFF	TGTGCCAGCAGCCAACAGGGGCCCGGGGAGCTGTTTTTT
TRBV5-8	.	TRBJ1-1	.	CASASRGVPKTFF	TGTGCCAGCGCATCCCGCGGAGTGCCGAAGACTTTCTTT
TRBV5-5	TRBD2	TRBJ2-1	.	CASSWGGSGEQFF	TGTGCCAGCAGCTGGGGAGGGTCGGGCGAGCAGTTCTTC
TRBV11-2	TRBD2	TRBJ2-5	.	CASSLAGAGGETQYF	TGTGCCAGCAGCTTAGCCGGGGCGGGGGGGGAGACCCAGTACTTC
TRBV3-1/TRBV3-2	TRBD1	TRBJ1-6	.	CASSRRTGGGNSPLHF	TGTGCCAGCAGCCGGCGGACAGGGGGCGGTAATTCACCCCTCCACTTT
TRBV2	TRBD1	TRBJ1-1	.	CASRRDRLNPSRNTEAFF	TGTGCCAGCAGGAGGGACAGACTAAACCCCTCACGGAACACTGAAGCTTTCTTT
TRBV6-6	TRBD1	TRBJ1-5	few	CASSPWDRGGNQPQHF	TGTGCCAGCAGTCCTTGGGACAGGGGAGGCAATCAGCCCCAGCATTTT
TRBV2	.	TRBJ1-2	.	CASNPTGLDDYTF	TGTGCCAGCAATCCGACAGGTTTGGATGACTACACCTTC
TRBV4-2	TRBD2	TRBJ2-2	.	CASSQTSGGLRTGELFF	TGTGCCAGCAGCCAAACCTCGGGGGGGCTACGGACCGGGGAGCTGTTTTTT
TRBV10-1	TRBD1	TRBJ2-7	.	CASSAGGGQYF	TGCGCCAGCAGTGCAGGGGGCGGGCAGTACTTC
TRBV5-4	TRBD1	TRBJ2-7	.	CASSRDRSSYEQYF	TGTGCCAGCAGCCGGGACAGGAGCTCCTACGAGCAGTACTTC
TRBV2	.	TRBJ1-1	.	CASSEQGPYNTEAFF	TGTGCCAGCAGTGAACAGGGGCCTTATAACACTGAAGCTTTCTTT
TRBV7-9	TRBD1	TRBJ2-3	.	CASSTRSSEGDRGAYTQYF	TGTGCCAGCAGCACACGGTCTTCTGAGGGGGACAGGGGAGCGTATACGCAGTATTTT
TRBV10-2	.	TRBJ2-5	few	CASSEDTQETQYF	TGCGCCAGCAGTGAGGACACTCAAGAGACCCAGTACTTC
TRBV12-3/TRBV12-4	TRBD1	TRBJ1-2	.	CASSPQGNGYTF	TGTGCCAGCAGCCCACAGGGGAATGGCTACACCTTC
TRBV30	.	TRBJ1-1	.	CAWSEGGAAFF	TGTGCCTGGAGTGAAGGGGGGGCGGCTTTCTTT